Below, 22 T cell receptor beta chains from the same sample are listed, as sequenced in a study of shared clonotypes between healthy human individuals. Produced via immunoSEQ multiplex PCR; TCRdb's table is partial and in-frame only. Altogether over 750,000 clones are present, about 96% being singletons, with the ten largest covering about 0.21%. In the naive CD8 group, cells lacked CD45RO and were positively selected for CCR7, so terminally differentiated effector memory CD45RA+ cells were left out. Input material: naive CD8+ T cells sorted from blood. These receptors all come from a man aged 25-40 years in good health.

The chain recombines TRBV29-1 with TRBJ2-7, with 7 bases aligning to TRBD2. The V gene end was trimmed by 6 bases and the J gene end by 6 bases; junction bases not matched to a gene: 5. Germline CDR1 SQVTM, CDR2 ANQGSEA. The length of the CDR3 is 11 residues. CDR3 loop: CSVAGRGEQYF. CDR3 in DNA: TGCAGCGTAGCGGGAAGGGGCGAGCAGTACTTC.

The genes are TRBV15 and TRBJ1-2, with TRBD1 as a possible D gene (5 bases). V was pared by 6 bases and J by 13 bases, with 27 bases between. This CDR3 has 15 residues. Germline assignment: CDR1 LNHNV and CDR2 YYDKDF (reference sequence). CDR3 sequence (DNA): TGTGCCACCAGTCCGACGGGGGGGGAACGCCACGTCGGCACCTTC. Translated: CATSPTGGERHVGTF.

Here the CDR3 DNA reads TGCGCCAGCAGCTTGACTTCAGGTACAGATACGCAGTATTTT. Translation: CASSLTSGTDTQYF. The V and J genes are TRBV5-1 and TRBJ2-3; D is unresolved. The V gene's germline CDR1 is SGHRS and CDR2 YFSETQ. CDR3 length: 14 residues. Trimming cost V 1 base and J 3 bases, with 9 bases left between them.

The chain recombines TRBV7-8 with TRBJ2-5, with TRBD2 matching 7 bases. Germline CDR1 reads SGHVS; CDR2 reads FQNEAQ. CDR3 size: 13 residues. J gave up 5 bases and V 3 bases, and 3 bases lay outside the gene matches. The CDR3 protein is CASSFPRGETQYF. The CDR3 DNA reads as TGTGCCAGCAGCTTCCCGCGGGGGGAGACCCAGTACTTC.

CDR3 amino acids: CASRGVNEKLFF. DNA for the CDR3: TGTGCCAGCAGGGGGGTTAATGAAAAACTGTTTTTT. The chain employs TRBV28 and TRBJ1-4; weak D call: TRBD1 (5 bases). CDR3 length: 12 residues. V lost 6 bases and J lost 4, with 6 bases in between. CDR1 and CDR2 from the germline V gene are MDHEN and SYDVKM.

The CDR3 is CASSLSDRGRAQPYNEQFF. For the CDR3, the DNA is TGTGCCAGCAGCTTGTCCGACCGGGGGAGGGCGCAACCCTACAATGAGCAGTTCTTC. The rearrangement joins TRBV11-2 to TRBJ2-1; 7 positions agree with TRBD2. This CDR3 region has 19 residues. Per germline, CDR1 SGHAT and CDR2 FQNNGV. V shed 3 bases and J 2 bases; nucleotides not matched to a gene: 16.

The chain uses TRBV6-5 and TRBJ2-3, with 10 bases identical to TRBD2. There are 15 residues in the CDR3. Germline V CDR1 and CDR2: MNHEY, SVGAGI. Trimming cost V 5 bases and J 4 bases; bases outside gene matches: 6. The DNA for the CDR3 is TGTGCCAGCAGTCTACTAGCGGGGCGTGCAGATACGCAGTATTTT. As protein: CASSLLAGRADTQYF.

The genes are TRBV18 and TRBJ2-3; 7 nucleotides align to TRBD1. The length of the CDR3 is 16 residues. The V gene end was trimmed by 2 bases and the J gene end by 3 bases; junction bases not matched to a gene: 8. Germline-derived CDR1 and CDR2 are KGHSH and LQKENI. This CDR3 is CASSPGQGQRTDTQYF. CDR3 sequence (DNA): TGTGCCAGCTCACCAGGTCAGGGACAGAGAACAGATACGCAGTATTTT.

The genes are TRBV7-9 and TRBJ1-1; D remains ambiguous. Trimming took 1 base from V and 0 from J, leaving 6 bases between them. From germline, CDR1 is SEHNR and CDR2 FQNEAQ (reference sequence). The CDR3 runs to 14 residues. As DNA, the CDR3 is TGTGCCAGCAGCTTAGAACAGATGAACACTGAAGCTTTCTTT. Its protein product is CASSLEQMNTEAFF.

The chain joins TRBV9 to TRBJ2-1; either TRBD1 or TRBD2 may fit D (5 bases each). With 4 bases removed from V and 3 bases from J, the gap between germline ends came to 14 bases. CDR1 is SGDLS, CDR2 YYNGEE, per germline. This CDR3 contains 15 residues. CDR3: CASSPRGGHYNEQFF. The DNA for the CDR3 is TGTGCCAGCAGCCCCCGGGGCGGGCACTACAATGAGCAGTTCTTC.

This chain joins TRBV28 and TRBJ2-1; TRBD2 aligns across 8 bases. With V trimmed by 3 bases and J by 9 bases, 7 bases remained unmatched. The CDR3 is 14 residues long. In germline, CDR1 is MDHEN, CDR2 SYDVKM. CDR3 coding DNA: TGTGCCAGCAGTTTGGATCTAGCGGGTCTTGAGCAGTTCTTC. Residues: CASSLDLAGLEQFF. Drawing the rest from reference TRBV28 and TRBJ2-1, the complete variable domain is DVKVTQSSRYLVKRTGEKVFLECVQDMDHENMFWYRQDPGLGLRLIYFSYDVKMKEKGDIPEGYSVSREKKERFSLILESASTNQTSMYLCASSLDLAGLEQFFGPGTRLTVL.

The V call is TRBV11-2, the J call TRBJ2-3; 11 nucleotides agree with TRBD2. The CDR3 has 17 amino acids. With 5 bases clipped from V and 2 bases from J, the junction kept 9 bases outside the gene matches. The germline V gene has CDR1 SGHAT and CDR2 FQNNGV. The CDR3 region is CASSAYELAGVTDTQYF. The CDR3, as DNA: TGTGCCAGCAGCGCATACGAACTAGCGGGAGTCACAGATACGCAGTATTTT.

The chain recombines TRBV9 with TRBJ2-1; unclear D gene. This CDR3 contains 14 residues. Germline CDR1 SGDLS, CDR2 YYNGEE. V dropped 0 bases and J dropped 8 bases, with 12 bases sitting between them. CDR3 sequence reads: CASSVGVTPHEQFF. CDR3 coding DNA: TGTGCCAGCAGCGTAGGAGTAACGCCGCATGAGCAGTTCTTC. The full variable domain, in which reference TRBV9 and TRBJ2-1 provide the parts outside the CDR3, is DSGVTQTPKHLITATGQRVTLRCSPRSGDLSVYWYQQSLDQGLQFLIQYYNGEERAKGNILERFSAQQFPDLHSELNLSSLELGDSALYFCASSVGVTPHEQFFGPGTRLTVL.

The chain joins TRBV4-1 to TRBJ2-7; a possible D gene is TRBD1 (5 bases). The germline gives CDR1 MGHRA, CDR2 YSYEKL. Trimming left V 1 base short and J 1 base short, with 8 bases between. The CDR3 covers 14 residues. The CDR3 DNA reads as TGCGCCAGCAGCCAAGGGGGCAGTTCCTACGAGCAGTACTTC. Translation: CASSQGGSSYEQYF.

This sequence joins TRBV5-1 and TRBJ2-1, with a weak D call TRBD2 (6 bases). This CDR3 comprises 16 residues. Germline assignment: CDR1 SGHRS and CDR2 YFSETQ. Trimming removed 4 bases from V and 6 bases from J, with 20 bases in between. The CDR3 reads CASSGTRGRRANEQFF. The CDR3 DNA is TGCGCCAGCAGCGGAACTCGGGGCCGGAGGGCCAATGAGCAGTTCTTC.

This sequence joins TRBV4-1 and TRBJ2-7; no clear D gene. CDR3 length equals 14 residues. Germline V gene sequence: CDR1 MGHRA, CDR2 YSYEKL. V shed 0 bases and J shed 6 bases, with 12 bases lying between them. CDR3 DNA sequence: TGCGCCAGCAGCCAAGAGGCGGATCCCCGCGAGCAGTACTTC. This translates into CASSQEADPREQYF.

As to this clone: Other DNA sequences in this specimen translate into the identical CDR3. This sequence joins TRBV27 and TRBJ2-7; D is tentatively TRBD1 or TRBD2 (5 bases each). Germline V gene data show CDR1 as MNHEY and CDR2 as SMNVEV (reference sequence). V was shortened by 3 bases and J by 1 base, with 7 bases between the two germline ends. The CDR3 runs 13 residues. The DNA for the CDR3 is TGTGCCAGCAGTTTGGGGGAGTCCTACGAGCAGTACTTC. Its translation is CASSLGESYEQYF.

The chain recombines TRBV5-5 with TRBJ1-3, with D unclear. V was cut by 0 bases and J by 4 bases, with 2 bases left in between. The CDR3 runs to 12 residues. The germline gives CDR1 SGHKS, CDR2 YYEKEE (reference sequence). The CDR3 nucleotides are TGTGCCAGCAGCTTGGAAGGAAACACCATATATTTT. Translating gives CASSLEGNTIYF.

The CDR3 nucleotides are TGCGCCAGCACTCACTTCCGACTAGCGGGCTACTCCAATGAGCAGTTCTTC. Translated: CASTHFRLAGYSNEQFF. V gene TRBV10-1 combines with J gene TRBJ2-1, with 10 nucleotides matching TRBD2. Losses at the gene ends were 7 bases for V and 6 bases for J; bases not matched to a gene: 15. The germline gives CDR1 WNHNN, CDR2 SYGVQD (reference sequence). The CDR3 loop spans 17 amino acids.

This chain joins TRBV29-1 and TRBJ1-1; D is uncertain. V gave up 3 bases and J gave up 6 bases, with 23 bases separating them. The CDR3 runs 16 residues. The germline gives CDR1 SQVTM, CDR2 ANQGSEA. The CDR3 nucleotides read TGCAGCGTTGATGGGGTATCGTTTAGGCCCCTGGCTGAAGCTTTCTTT. It yields the protein CSVDGVSFRPLAEAFF.

There are a few counts of this clone. This chain links TRBV5-1 with TRBJ2-1; 9 bases align to TRBD1. There are 14 residues in the CDR3. Trimming at V came to 4 bases and at J to 8 bases, leaving 7 bases not matched to a gene. CDR1 is SGHRS, CDR2 YFSETQ, per germline. CDR3 amino acids: CASSEQGAMDEQFF. In DNA, the CDR3 is TGCGCCAGCAGCGAACAGGGGGCTATGGATGAGCAGTTCTTC.

This chain links TRBV5-4 with TRBJ1-2; maybe TRBD1 (5 bases). CDR3 length equals 17 residues. CDR1 SGHNT and CDR2 YYREEE come from the germline V gene (reference sequence). Trimming stripped 2 bases from V and 6 bases from J, with 23 bases between. CDR3 bases: TGTGCCAGCAGCTTCTTGGGCCTGACAGTAGGACTAAATGGCTACACCTTC. This codes for CASSFLGLTVGLNGYTF.